The 6 T cell receptor beta chains below all came from one sample that was sequenced in a study of cytomegalovirus exposure and HLA in healthy donors. It was with 60 Vbeta and 13 Jbeta primers that the PCR ran. Generated by immunoSEQ multiplex PCR, the TCRdb table keeps only in-frame clones and is missing some. The table shows some 130,000 clones, with about 75% occurring only once. Sequencing was done on a sample of PBMCs. The receptor set was obtained from a woman aged 40 to 50 in good health and CMV-seronegative.

The chain combines TRBV7-9 with TRBJ2-1; D might be TRBD2 (5 bases). Trimming took 2 bases from V and 5 from J, leaving 19 bases between them. This CDR3 has 17 residues. CDR1 and CDR2 from the germline V gene are SEHNR and FQNEAQ (reference sequence). CDR3 amino acids: CASSLRSLAYSHNEQFF. DNA for the CDR3: TGTGCCAGCAGCTTAAGAAGCTTAGCGTATTCTCACAATGAGCAGTTCTTC. The full variable domain, in which reference TRBV7-9 and TRBJ2-1 provide the parts outside the CDR3, is DTGVSQNPRHKITKRGQNVTFRCDPISEHNRLYWYRQTLGQGPEFLTYFQNEAQLEKSRLLSDRFSAERPKGSFSTLEIQRTEQGDSAMYLCASSLRSLAYSHNEQFFGPGTRLTVL.

The chain has TRBV28 and TRBJ1-1; 7 nucleotides align to TRBD1. Germline assignment: CDR1 MDHEN and CDR2 SYDVKM. The V and J ends lost 5 bases and 0 bases, in that order; junction bases with no gene match: 6. The CDR3 is 15 amino acids. In DNA form, the CDR3 reads TGTGCCAGCAGTCAACCAGGGGGTATGAACACTGAAGCTTTCTTT. It specifies CASSQPGGMNTEAFF. Filled out from reference TRBV28 and TRBJ1-1, the complete variable domain reads DVKVTQSSRYLVKRTGEKVFLECVQDMDHENMFWYRQDPGLGLRLIYFSYDVKMKEKGDIPEGYSVSREKKERFSLILESASTNQTSMYLCASSQPGGMNTEAFFGQGTRLTVV.

The CDR3: CSVEWGPQQFF. Written as DNA, the CDR3 is TGCAGCGTTGAATGGGGCCCCCAGCAGTTCTTC. This chain joins TRBV29-1 and TRBJ2-1, with a tentative D call TRBD1 (5 bases). The CDR3 has 11 residues. Germline-derived CDR1 and CDR2 are SQVTM and ANQGSEA. The germline V and J ends were trimmed by 2 bases and 11 bases, with 10 bases remaining between them.

The chain carries TRBV28 and TRBJ2-7; 7 bases are a match to TRBD1. The CDR3 has 14 amino acids. Germline V lookup: CDR1 MDHEN, CDR2 SYDVKM. The V gene end was trimmed by 7 bases and the J gene end by 0 bases; junction bases not matched to a gene: 6. The CDR3 loop reads CASITGTASYEQYF. CDR3 in DNA: TGTGCCAGCATAACCGGGACAGCCTCCTACGAGCAGTACTTC.

This chain links TRBV19 with TRBJ1-1; 9 positions agree with TRBD1. This CDR3 is 15 amino acids long. Per the germline V gene, CDR1 is LNHDA and CDR2 is SQIVND (reference sequence). The junction had 9 bases not matched to a gene; V was cut back by 5 bases and J by 5 bases. The chain's CDR3 is CASSAPGQGRTEAFF. The CDR3 DNA is TGTGCCAGTAGTGCTCCGGGACAGGGTAGGACTGAAGCTTTCTTT.

This clone was seen a handful of times. This sequence joins TRBV7-9 and TRBJ1-5; TRBD1 matches at 8 bases. Germline CDR1 SEHNR, CDR2 FQNEAQ (reference sequence). J was trimmed by 2 bases and V by 3 bases; bases with no gene match: 3. CDR3 length equals 15 residues. The CDR3: CASSFSTGGNQPQHF. Here the CDR3 DNA reads TGTGCCAGCAGCTTTTCGACAGGGGGCAATCAGCCCCAGCATTTT.